The 25 T cell receptor beta chains reported below all come from one sample, sequenced in a study of cytomegalovirus exposure and HLA in healthy donors. PCR amplification relied on 60 Vbeta primers (plus 13 Jbeta primers). The assay was immunoSEQ multiplex PCR, and TCRdb's table has in-frame clones only and misses some. This table holds about 160,000 clones, 77% found once. Material: PBMCs. The receptor set was obtained from a woman aged 40 to 49 in good health and CMV-seropositive.

V usage is TRBV14 and J usage is TRBJ2-2; 7 bases map to TRBD1. Looked up from germline, CDR1 is SGHDN and CDR2 is FVKESK. V lost 4 bases, J lost 7 bases, and 3 bases stayed unmatched. The length of the CDR3 is 13 residues. The DNA for the CDR3 is TGTGCCAGCAGCCTCCAGGGGGTCGGGGAGCTGTTTTTT. The encoded protein is CASSLQGVGELFF.

V and J are TRBV6-5 and TRBJ1-2; 7 bases map to TRBD1. The length of the CDR3 is 12 residues. J lost 6 bases, V lost 7 bases, and 5 bases had no gene match. CDR1 MNHEY and CDR2 SVGAGI come from the germline V gene. Here the CDR3 reads CASTQTGNGYTF. CDR3 nucleotide sequence: TGTGCCAGCACCCAGACAGGGAATGGCTACACCTTC.

The chain couples TRBV5-1 to TRBJ2-7; 8 bases fit TRBD2. The length of the CDR3 is 15 residues. J lost 1 base, V lost 4 bases, and 7 bases had no gene match. Germline values: CDR1 SGHRS, CDR2 YFSETQ. The CDR3 coding sequence is TGCGCCAGCAGCGGGAGCGGGGGCCGGTCCTACGAGCAGTACTTC. Encoded protein: CASSGSGGRSYEQYF. The full variable domain, in which reference TRBV5-1 and TRBJ2-7 provide the parts outside the CDR3, is KAGVTQTPRYLIKTRGQQVTLSCSPISGHRSVSWYQQTPGQGLQFLFEYFSETQRNKGNFPGRFSGRQFSNSRSEMNVSTLELGDSALYLCASSGSGGRSYEQYFGPGTRLTVT.

V and J are TRBV4-1 and TRBJ2-5; the match to TRBD1 covers 8 bases. The DNA matches TRBJ2-7 better at its end, which makes the J call doubtful. The CDR3 covers 17 residues. Germline-derived CDR1 and CDR2 are MGHRA and YSYEKL. The CDR3 loop reads CASSRQDLTGGSYEQYF. The CDR3 bases are TGCGCCAGCAGCCGCCAAGACTTAACAGGGGGTTCCTACGAGCAGTACTTC.

J is TRBJ2-2 and V is TRBV11-2; TRBD2 aligns across 12 bases. The CDR3 is made up of 17 amino acids. Unmatched junction bases numbered 8, after V lost 2 bases and J lost 7 bases. Looked up from germline, CDR1 is SGHAT and CDR2 is FQNNGV. CDR3 sequence reads: CASSLRLAGERFGELFF. CDR3 bases: TGTGCCAGCAGCTTACGACTAGCGGGAGAGAGATTCGGGGAGCTGTTTTTT.

This sequence joins TRBV19 and TRBJ1-2; 9 bases are shared with TRBD1. The CDR3 loop spans 13 amino acids. The trim removed 1 base at V and 7 bases at J, leaving 1 base unmatched. Germline lookup yields CDR1 LNHDA and CDR2 SQIVND (reference sequence). CDR3 protein: CASSIGTGAGYTF. The CDR3 bases are TGTGCCAGTAGTATAGGGACAGGGGCTGGCTACACCTTC.

V usage is TRBV2 and J usage is TRBJ1-6; D is unclear. V lost 6 bases and J 9 bases, leaving 18 bases between the germline ends. This CDR3 is 15 amino acids long. Per germline, CDR1 SNHLY and CDR2 FYNNEI. The CDR3 nucleotides read TGTGCCAGCAGACAACTAGAGGTGGTTGGTTCACCCCTCCACTTT. Translating it yields CASRQLEVVGSPLHF.

The J gene is TRBJ1-1, the V gene TRBV30; no definite D call. The germline gives CDR1 GTSNPN, CDR2 SVGIG (reference sequence). The CDR3 consists of 13 residues. Trimming pared 2 bases from V and 6 bases from J, leaving 13 bases between. The CDR3 spells CAWSFTGSSEAFF. CDR3 DNA: TGTGCCTGGAGTTTCACGGGGTCGTCTGAAGCTTTCTTT. Combining the CDR3 with reference TRBV30 and TRBJ1-1 gives the whole variable domain SQTIHQWPATLVQPVGSPLSLECTVEGTSNPNLYWYRQAAGRGLQLLFYSVGIGQISSEVPQNLSASRPQDRQFILSSKKLLLSDSGFYLCAWSFTGSSEAFFGQGTRLTVV.

Regarding this clone: In the same sample, other DNA sequences code for this CDR3. The chain couples TRBV7-9 to TRBJ2-7, with TRBD2 matching 7 bases. Germline CDR1 SEHNR, CDR2 FQNEAQ (reference sequence). Trimming took 5 bases from V and 2 from J; bases not matched to a gene: 0. The length of the CDR3 is 12 residues. The CDR3: CASSRGAYEQYF. CDR3 in DNA: TGTGCCAGCAGCCGGGGGGCCTACGAGCAGTACTTC.

The chain combines TRBV4-1 with TRBJ1-5; D gene ambiguous. This CDR3 is 14 amino acids long. The V and J ends lost 4 bases and 1 base respectively, with 8 bases between them. Germline CDR1 and CDR2: MGHRA and YSYEKL. The CDR3 nucleotides are TGCGCCAGCAGCCCGACTTTAAGCAATCAGCCCCAGCATTTT. Encoded protein: CASSPTLSNQPQHF.

This chain joins TRBV10-3 and TRBJ1-5; TRBD1 aligns across 8 bases. V lost 3 bases to trimming and J lost 0 bases; unmatched junction nucleotides: 7. CDR3 length: 17 amino acids. The germline V gene encodes CDR1 ENHRY and CDR2 SYGVKD. CDR3 loop: CAISDRTGTDSNQPQHF. CDR3 in DNA: TGTGCCATCAGTGATCGGACAGGGACGGATAGCAATCAGCCCCAGCATTTT.

The V and J genes are TRBV19 and TRBJ2-1; 7 bases map to TRBD1. Germline CDR1 is LNHDA and CDR2 is SQIVND (reference sequence). The CDR3 has 16 amino acids. The junction had 9 bases not matched to a gene; V was cut back by 3 bases and J by 4 bases. The CDR3 loop is CASSIRRTGVYNEQFF. CDR3 bases: TGTGCCAGTAGTATTAGAAGGACAGGAGTTTACAATGAGCAGTTCTTC.

The chain recombines TRBV6-6 with TRBJ1-1; D ambiguous. CDR3 length equals 12 residues. Trimming took 4 bases from V and 8 from J, leaving 11 bases between them. Germline V gene data show CDR1 as MNHNY and CDR2 as SVGAGI (reference sequence). CDR3 sequence reads: CASSSETGEAFF. Here the CDR3 DNA reads TGTGCCAGCAGTTCAGAGACGGGAGAAGCTTTCTTT.

The chain combines TRBV6-5 with TRBJ1-2; no firm D call. The germline V gene encodes CDR1 MNHEY and CDR2 SVGAGI. There are 14 residues in the CDR3. Trimming shortened V by 2 bases and J by 4 bases, and 11 bases separated the two germline ends. CDR3 loop: CASSYGRVSYGYTF. The DNA of the CDR3 is TGTGCCAGCAGTTACGGGCGGGTAAGCTATGGCTACACCTTC.

This clone was seen just once. The chain employs TRBV6-1 and TRBJ1-1; 7 bases agree with TRBD1. The CDR3 totals 16 residues. In germline, CDR1 is MNHNS, CDR2 SASEGT. Germline trimming cut 0 bases from V and 5 bases from J; bases unmatched to any gene: 9. CDR3 loop: CASSEAMGQGGTEAFF. CDR3 sequence (DNA): TGTGCCAGCAGTGAAGCTATGGGCCAGGGGGGAACTGAAGCTTTCTTT.

This clone was seen a few times. The chain links TRBV6-5 to TRBJ2-7; 8 bases fit TRBD1. The CDR3 length is 14 residues. Germline V lookup: CDR1 MNHEY, CDR2 SVGAGI. The V segment lost 6 bases and the J segment 4 bases; nucleotides outside the gene matches: 8. CDR3 amino acids: CASRRGQGGYEQYF. The CDR3 nucleotides read TGTGCCAGCAGACGAGGACAGGGCGGGTACGAGCAGTACTTC.

The V gene is TRBV4-2, the J gene TRBJ2-5; perhaps TRBD1 as D (6 bases). The J call is in doubt because the DNA end fits TRBJ2-7 better. CDR3 length: 18 residues. Germline V CDR1 and CDR2: LGHNA, YNFKEQ. Here the CDR3 DNA reads TGTGCCAGCAGCCACGCACGAGGAAGGGCAGGGGAGATCCACGAGCAGTACTTC. This gives the protein CASSHARGRAGEIHEQYF.

This clone was recorded only once. This rearrangement joins TRBV7-6 to TRBJ2-3; weak D call: TRBD1 (5 bases). This CDR3 region has 14 residues. V lost 1 base to trimming and J lost 11 bases, with 16 bases between them. CDR1 and CDR2 from the germline V gene are SGHVS and FNYEAQ. CDR3 nucleotides: TGTGCCAGCAGCTTAGAGGGGCCCTTCACGAGGCAGTATTTT. It is translated as CASSLEGPFTRQYF.

The chain uses TRBV6-5 and TRBJ2-6; D perhaps matches TRBD1 (6 bases). Germline CDR1 MNHEY, CDR2 SVGAGI. This CDR3 spans 15 amino acids. The V end was cut by 5 bases, the J end by 2 bases, with 10 bases between. The CDR3 protein is CASSRTATGANVLTF. As DNA, the CDR3 is TGTGCCAGCAGTAGGACAGCCACTGGGGCCAACGTCCTGACTTTC.

This sequence joins TRBV5-5 and TRBJ2-3, with 10 bases that match TRBD1. V gave up 4 bases and J gave up 2 bases; unmatched junction bases: 7. CDR1 and CDR2 (germline): SGHKS, YYEKEE (reference sequence). The CDR3 contains 16 residues. In DNA form, the CDR3 reads TGTGCCAGCAGCCCGGAGGGGACAGGGGCCACAGATACGCAGTATTTT. Translation gives CASSPEGTGATDTQYF.

The rearrangement joins TRBV18 to TRBJ1-2; D is uncertain. The CDR3 loop spans 15 amino acids. CDR1 and CDR2 from the germline V gene are KGHSH and LQKENI. Trimming pared 0 bases from V and 0 bases from J, leaving 8 bases between. In DNA, the CDR3 is TGTGCCAGCTCACCACCGTCGGGAACTAACTATGGCTACACCTTC. Residues: CASSPPSGTNYGYTF.

The V call is TRBV18, the J call TRBJ1-2; TRBD1 agrees at 7 bases. The CDR3 totals 15 residues. After removal of 3 bases from V and 4 bases from J, the junction contained 8 bases not matched to a gene. Per germline, CDR1 KGHSH and CDR2 LQKENI. In DNA, the CDR3 is TGTGCCAGCTCACCCACAGGACAGGAGATCTATGGCTACACCTTC. Amino acid sequence: CASSPTGQEIYGYTF.

The genes are TRBV6-6 and TRBJ2-5; tentative D call: TRBD1 (6 bases). Germline V gives CDR1 MNHNY, CDR2 SVGAGI (reference sequence). The CDR3 runs 15 residues. The V end was cut by 4 bases, the J end by 2 bases, with 14 bases between. CDR3 coding DNA: TGTGCCAGCAGTTCCCCCGGGACAAGTCAAGAGACCCAGTACTTC. Encoded protein: CASSSPGTSQETQYF.

The J gene is TRBJ1-2, the V gene TRBV6-1, with 9 bases fitting TRBD1. The trim removed 4 bases at V and 4 bases at J, leaving 1 base unmatched. Germline CDR1 MNHNS, CDR2 SASEGT. The CDR3 extends over 13 amino acids. The CDR3 is CASSAGQGYGYTF. Written as DNA, the CDR3 is TGTGCCAGCAGTGCGGGACAGGGCTATGGCTACACCTTC.

This chain connects TRBV19 to TRBJ2-5, with 15 bases aligning to TRBD2. V was pared by 5 bases and J by 4 bases, with 5 bases of the junction left unmatched. There are 16 residues in the CDR3. Germline loops: CDR1 LNHDA, CDR2 SQIVND (reference sequence). The CDR3, as DNA: TGTGCCAGTAGTCTGGGACTAGCGGGGGGTATAGAGACCCAGTACTTC. Amino acid sequence: CASSLGLAGGIETQYF.